The rows below give T cell receptor beta chains drawn from one sample of a study of blood T cells in healthy people across ages. One entry per CDR3 protein results from TCRdb running MiXCR on the 5' RACE reads. This table holds roughly 1.5 million distinct CDR3 sequences, less than 45% found once. Material for sequencing was blood. The origin of the receptors is a woman aged 18-29 years in good health. Both conserved end residues are part of each CDR3. Each record gives: D gene, J gene, clone size, V gene, CDR3 protein, CDR3 DNA. D genes are given only for firm matches. Not all rows give a size; the values are once, few, many and, for expanded clones, a class.

>NA|TRBJ2-7|NA|TRBV9
CASSVGHISLYEQYF
TGTGCCAGCAGCGTAGGTCACATATCCCTATACGAGCAGTACTTC
>NA|TRBJ2-7|NA|TRBV27
CASSLSFDSSYEQYF
TGTGCCAGCAGTTTATCTTTTGACAGTTCCTACGAGCAGTACTTC
>NA|TRBJ2-1|NA|TRBV7-2
CASSLGREVKSSEQFF
TGTGCCAGCAGCTTAGGAAGGGAGGTCAAGTCCAGTGAGCAGTTCTTC
>TRBD1|TRBJ2-7|few|TRBV10-3
CAINPTGESSYNEQYF
TGTGCCATCAACCCTACAGGGGAGAGCTCCTACAATGAGCAGTACTTC
>NA|TRBJ2-7|NA|TRBV4-2
CASSQTGGLTYEQYF
TGTGCCAGCAGCCAGACTGGCGGGCTGACCTACGAGCAGTACTTC
>NA|TRBJ1-1|once|TRBV6-5
CASSSHRGWNTEAFF
TGTGCCAGCAGTTCTCACCGGGGATGGAACACTGAAGCTTTCTTT
>TRBD1|TRBJ1-1|few|TRBV27
CASSLGQGTFPEAFF
TGTGCCAGCAGTCTGGGACAGGGGACCTTCCCTGAAGCTTTCTTT
>NA|TRBJ2-3|NA|TRBV25-1
CASSKQGAQGDTQYF
TGTGCCAGCAGTAAACAGGGAGCCCAAGGAGATACGCAGTATTTT
>NA|TRBJ2-5|NA|TRBV29-1
CSVAIETQYF
TGCAGCGTTGCTATAGAGACCCAGTACTTC
>TRBD2|TRBJ2-1|NA|TRBV4-3
CASSQELAGVVYNEQFF
TGCGCCAGCAGCCAAGAACTAGCGGGAGTCGTATACAATGAGCAGTTCTTC
>NA|TRBJ1-6|few|TRBV20-1
CSAPAAPRSSYNSPLHF
TGCAGTGCTCCGGCGGCACCCCGGAGCTCCTATAATTCACCCCTCCACTTT
>NA|TRBJ2-4|NA|TRBV21-1
CASSTSPGQGVAKNVQYF
TGTGCCAGCAGCACCTCACCTGGACAGGGAGTAGCCAAAAACGTTCAGTACTTC
>TRBD2|TRBJ2-5|few|TRBV25-1
CASSQNLRTSGNQETQYF
TGTGCCAGCAGTCAGAACTTACGGACTAGCGGGAACCAAGAGACCCAGTACTTC
>TRBD1|TRBJ2-1|NA|TRBV12-3/TRBV12-4
CASSLRSRDRENEQFF
TGTGCCAGCAGTTTGCGTTCCCGGGACAGGGAAAATGAGCAGTTCTTC
>NA|TRBJ1-2|NA|TRBV20-1
CSVQGGEGYGYTF
TGCAGTGTCCAGGGAGGGGAGGGCTATGGCTACACCTTC
>NA|TRBJ2-3|NA|TRBV12-3/TRBV12-4
CASSKTRNTDTQYF
TGTGCCAGCAGCAAGACCCGGAACACAGATACGCAGTATTTT
>NA|TRBJ2-1|few|TRBV12-3/TRBV12-4
CASHRGYSYNEQFF
TGTGCCAGCCACCGTGGATACTCCTACAATGAGCAGTTCTTC
>NA|TRBJ2-7|NA|TRBV6-2/TRBV6-3
CASSYTAEQYF
TGTGCCAGCAGTTATACGGCCGAGCAGTACTTC
>NA|TRBJ2-2|NA|TRBV25-1
CASSFRDWRAGELFF
TGTGCCAGCAGCTTTAGGGACTGGAGGGCCGGGGAGCTGTTTTTT
>NA|TRBJ1-2|NA|TRBV9
CASSPRQSKPIYGYTF
TGTGCCAGCAGCCCCCGACAGTCGAAACCGATCTATGGCTACACCTTC
>NA|TRBJ1-4|NA|TRBV20-1
CSARDRGQGGEKLFF
TGCAGTGCTAGAGATCGAGGCCAGGGCGGCGAAAAACTGTTTTTT
>NA|TRBJ1-5|few|TRBV7-8
CASSLVGDNQPQHF
TGTGCCAGCAGCTTAGTCGGGGACAATCAGCCCCAGCATTTT
>NA|TRBJ2-7|NA|TRBV4-3
CASSHSDRDCSYEQYF
TGCGCCAGCAGCCATTCCGACAGGGACTGCTCCTACGAGCAGTACTTC
>NA|TRBJ2-7|few|TRBV12-3/TRBV12-4
CASRWRRSSYNEQYF
TGTGCCAGCAGGTGGCGGAGAAGCTCCTACAATGAGCAGTACTTC
>NA|TRBJ2-5|few|TRBV18
CASSPGTTTKPQYF
TGTGCCAGCTCACCAGGGACCACTACTAAGCCCCAGTACTTC
>NA|TRBJ2-7|NA|TRBV15
CATSRDRHSTYEQYF
TGTGCCACCAGCAGAGATCGCCATTCCACCTACGAGCAGTACTTC
>NA|TRBJ2-3|NA|TRBV20-1
CSAKEGSTDTQYF
TGCAGTGCTAAGGAGGGTAGCACAGATACGCAGTATTTT
>TRBD1|TRBJ2-2|NA|TRBV28
CASILTGIGGELFF
TGTGCCAGCATTCTGACAGGGATTGGGGGGGAGCTGTTTTTT
>NA|TRBJ2-1|NA|TRBV2
CANSEVVSSYNEQFF
TGTGCCAACAGTGAAGTGGTGAGCTCCTACAATGAGCAGTTCTTC
>NA|TRBJ1-2|few|TRBV7-2
CASSLRGGSLTRYGYTF
TGTGCCAGCAGCTTAAGGGGCGGATCCCTAACTCGATATGGCTACACCTTC
>NA|TRBJ2-2|NA|TRBV7-2
CASSSARDVGTGELFF
TGTGCCAGCAGCTCCGCGAGGGACGTTGGCACCGGGGAGCTGTTTTTT
>NA|TRBJ1-1|few|TRBV7-2
CASSWGGATEAFF
TGTGCCAGCAGCTGGGGGGGGGCCACTGAAGCTTTCTTT
>NA|TRBJ1-1|few|TRBV29-1
CSVAQLNTEAFF
TGCAGCGTTGCGCAATTAAACACTGAAGCTTTCTTT
>TRBD2|TRBJ2-2|NA|TRBV7-3
CASSWTSGRTGELFF
TGTGCCAGCAGCTGGACTAGCGGGAGGACCGGGGAGCTGTTTTTT
>TRBD1|TRBJ2-7|few|TRBV20-1
CSARDNRGSNSYEQYF
TGCAGTGCTAGAGACAACAGGGGGTCAAACTCCTACGAGCAGTACTTC
>NA|TRBJ2-5|NA|TRBV20-1
CSARVRGGPYQETQYF
TGCAGTGCTAGAGTTAGGGGGGGACCCTACCAAGAGACCCAGTACTTC
>NA|TRBJ2-1|NA|TRBV7-3
CASSPSANNEQFF
TGTGCCAGCAGCCCCAGCGCGAACAATGAGCAGTTCTTC
>NA|TRBJ2-3|NA|TRBV23-1
CASSPPGRTHHTQYF
TGCGCCAGCAGTCCCCCGGGACGGACCCACCATACGCAGTATTTT
>TRBD1|TRBJ1-1|NA|TRBV12-3/TRBV12-4
CASSPSPYLTGRAEAFF
TGTGCCAGCAGTCCTAGCCCATACCTGACAGGGCGGGCTGAAGCTTTCTTT
>NA|TRBJ2-7|NA|TRBV6-5
CACGLGLEANYEQYF
TGTGCCTGCGGGCTGGGGCTGGAGGCCAACTACGAGCAGTACTTC
>NA|TRBJ1-2|NA|TRBV20-1
CSARDDGAANYGYTF
TGCAGTGCTAGAGATGACGGCGCCGCTAACTATGGCTACACCTTC
>NA|TRBJ2-7|few|TRBV7-8
CASSSGERTYEQYF
TGTGCCAGCAGCTCCGGTGAGCGGACCTACGAGCAGTACTTC
>NA|TRBJ2-1|NA|TRBV6-2/TRBV6-3
CASSDPPTQNEQFF
TGTGCCAGCAGTGACCCCCCTACACAGAATGAGCAGTTCTTC
>NA|TRBJ1-1|NA|TRBV7-2
CASSLVGRETEAFF
TGTGCCAGCAGCTTAGTCGGCAGGGAGACTGAAGCTTTCTTT
>NA|TRBJ1-4|NA|TRBV6-2/TRBV6-3
CASSYGAGWVEKLFF
TGTGCCAGCAGTTACGGAGCCGGTTGGGTAGAAAAACTGTTTTTT
>NA|TRBJ2-7|NA|TRBV7-8
CASTKGSYEQYF
TGTGCCAGCACCAAGGGGTCATACGAGCAGTACTTC
>TRBD1|TRBJ1-3|NA|TRBV7-2
CASSIPPGGVSGNTIYF
TGTGCCAGCAGCATACCTCCAGGGGGAGTCTCTGGAAACACCATATATTTT
>NA|TRBJ1-5|few|TRBV7-2
CASSTGTVLQPQHF
TGTGCCAGCAGCACAGGGACCGTCCTACAGCCCCAGCATTTT
>TRBD2|TRBJ2-7|NA|TRBV6-2/TRBV6-3
CAEGGSRYEQYF
TGTGCCGAGGGAGGGAGCCGGTACGAGCAGTACTTC
>NA|TRBJ2-5|NA|TRBV4-2
CASSQGGGRRYF
TGTGCCAGCAGCCAAGGAGGGGGACGGCGGTACTTC
>TRBD1|TRBJ1-2|few|TRBV6-1
CASRVGQAGYTF
TGTGCCAGCAGAGTTGGACAGGCTGGCTACACCTTC
>NA|TRBJ2-5|few|TRBV2
CASSQDSWAQETQYF
TGTGCCAGCAGTCAAGATTCGTGGGCCCAAGAGACCCAGTACTTC
>TRBD1|TRBJ1-2|few|TRBV7-2
CASSLRLGQFYGYTF
TGTGCCAGCAGCTTACGATTGGGACAGTTCTATGGCTACACCTTC
>TRBD1|TRBJ1-4|NA|TRBV12-3/TRBV12-4
CASNPSRGRNEKLFF
TGTGCCAGCAACCCCTCCAGGGGGCGGAATGAAAAACTGTTTTTT
>NA|TRBJ2-1|few|TRBV7-2
CASSLVWGEIGNEQFF
TGTGCCAGCAGCTTAGTTTGGGGGGAGATAGGAAATGAGCAGTTCTTC